This T cell receptor beta chain was identified during a study of blood T cell repertoires in COVID-19. Study in general: Samples of COVID-19 (acute and convalescent) were obtained from the United States, Italy and Spain. T cells, B-cell-depleted T cells, or PBMCs supplied cDNA or gDNA.

How the authors handled the data: Quantification of nucleated cells was approximated via reference gene primer amplification. TCRdb's copy holds only in-frame clones and misses some; the assay was immunoSEQ multiplex PCR. The DNA was the basis for D and trimming; V, J and clone size are from that table. The profile shows roughly 100,000 clones, around nine tenths of them singletons. CDR1 is LNHDA, CDR2 SQIVND, per germline (reference sequence). V lost 4 bases, J lost 3 bases, and 2 bases stayed unmatched. The CDR3 has 13 amino acids. The clonotype was recovered from a woman over 75 in a cohort sampled during active COVID-19. What was sequenced was peripheral blood. The genes are TRBV19 and TRBJ1-1; 7 nucleotides align to TRBD1. The CDR3 coding sequence is TGTGCCAGTAGTAGACAGGGTGACACTGAAGCTTTCTTT. Its translation is CASSRQGDTEAFF.